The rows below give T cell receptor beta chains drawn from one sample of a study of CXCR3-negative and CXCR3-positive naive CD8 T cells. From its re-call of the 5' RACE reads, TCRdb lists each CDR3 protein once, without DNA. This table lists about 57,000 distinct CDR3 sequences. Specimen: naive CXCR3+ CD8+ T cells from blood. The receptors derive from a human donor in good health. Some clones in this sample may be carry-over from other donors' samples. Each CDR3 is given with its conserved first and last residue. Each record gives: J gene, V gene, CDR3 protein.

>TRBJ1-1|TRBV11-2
CASSDRGMNTEAFF
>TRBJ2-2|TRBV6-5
CASNRGDTGELFF
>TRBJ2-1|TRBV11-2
CASSWTGEQFF
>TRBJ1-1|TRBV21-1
CASSKARGGTEAFF
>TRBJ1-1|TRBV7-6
CASAPPDSAGTEAFF
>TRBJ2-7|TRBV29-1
CSVERLETVGEQYF
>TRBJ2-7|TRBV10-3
CATNADREPSYEQYF
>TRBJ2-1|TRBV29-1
CSVDEGRNEQFF
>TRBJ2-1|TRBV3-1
CASSLNSGVRSYNEQFF
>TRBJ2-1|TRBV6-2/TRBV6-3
CASSYSSISSYNEQFF
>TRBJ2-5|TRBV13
CASSSTDRDDKKTQYF
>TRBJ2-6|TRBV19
CASSQGSGANVLTF
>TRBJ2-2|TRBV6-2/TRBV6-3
CASSYGGELFF
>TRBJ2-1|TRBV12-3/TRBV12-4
CASSPTRTGWDEQFF
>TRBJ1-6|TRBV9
CASSAPGQTQPLHF
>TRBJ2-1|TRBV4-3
CASSPYLGAGSYNEQFF
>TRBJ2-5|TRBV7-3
CASSLTGPAETQYF
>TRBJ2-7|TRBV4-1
CASSHLGRSHQEQYF
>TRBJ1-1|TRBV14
CASSQEGWDRGLLNTEAFF
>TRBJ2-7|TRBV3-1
CASSRWTGTGFYEQYF
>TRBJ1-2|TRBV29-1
CGVEDRDNYGYTF
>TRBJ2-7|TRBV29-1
CSVEVAASYEQYF
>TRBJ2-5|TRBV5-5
CASIPPGPREAQYF
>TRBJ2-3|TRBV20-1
CSARDQGQEKVSSTDTQYF
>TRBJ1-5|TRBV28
CASTLRPSANQPQHF
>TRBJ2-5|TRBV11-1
CASSDGTVRSEETQYF
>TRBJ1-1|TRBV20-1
CSARDPGGTEAFF
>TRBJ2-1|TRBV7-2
CASSLEVAGEQFF
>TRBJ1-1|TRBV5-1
CASSLVQGEAFF